Following are 23 T cell receptor beta chains from one sample sequenced in a study of T-cell reconstitution after alpha-beta-depleted transplantation in children. The TCRbeta library was prepared with unique molecular identifiers. TCRdb reprocessed the PCR reads with MiXCR, giving one entry per CDR3 protein. The data show hundreds of thousands of distinct CDR3 sequences, with roughly 15% seen just once and 5% held by the top ten. The sample here was PBMCs, mostly from graft donor cells, taken 360 days after TCRalphabeta/CD19-depleted stem cell transplant. All receptors come from a male patient aged 5 to 17 who had a stem cell transplant for acute lymphoblastic leukemia, so the T cells may come from the graft donor.

This clonotype has at least ten counts. The chain has TRBV20-1 and TRBJ2-1; 7 positions agree with TRBD2. The CDR3 loop spans 18 amino acids. The trim removed 1 base at V and 2 bases at J, leaving 14 bases unmatched. Looked up from germline, CDR1 is DFQATT and CDR2 is SNEGSKA (reference sequence). In DNA, the CDR3 is TGCAGTGCTAGAGGCCCAGCGGGACCACCTTACCCCTACAATGAGCAGTTCTTC. Translation: CSARGPAGPPYPYNEQFF.

This clonotype was seen many times. V usage is TRBV6-2 or TRBV6-3 and J usage is TRBJ2-5, with 8 bases aligning to TRBD2. The CDR3 sequence is 14 residues long. CDR1 is MNHEY and CDR2 is SVGEGT in the germline V gene. V trimming: 5 bases; J trimming: 6 bases; junction bases outside the gene matches: 8. The CDR3 DNA follows: TGTGCCAGCAGTCGTAGCGGGACAACACAGACCCAGTACTTC. This gives the protein CASSRSGTTQTQYF.

This clonotype was seen only a few times. The chain couples TRBV24-1 to TRBJ2-5; TRBD2 aligns across 14 bases. With V trimmed by 5 bases and J by 1 base, 8 bases remained unmatched. This CDR3 contains 18 residues. CDR1 is KGHDR, CDR2 SFDVKD, per germline. CDR3 sequence (DNA): TGTGCCACCAGTGCGGGGACTAGCGGGAGAGGGGCCCAAGAGACCCAGTACTTC. Residues: CATSAGTSGRGAQETQYF.

This clonotype has just a few counts. The J gene is TRBJ2-1, the V gene TRBV20-1; maybe TRBD1 (5 bases). The CDR3 has 12 residues. V dropped 5 bases and J dropped 3 bases, with 8 bases sitting between them. Per germline, CDR1 DFQATT and CDR2 SNEGSKA (reference sequence). For the CDR3, the DNA is TGCAGTGCTTCGGACAACTACAATGAGCAGTTCTTC. This encodes CSASDNYNEQFF.

This clonotype was found a few times. The chain combines TRBV20-1 with TRBJ2-3, with 13 bases fitting TRBD2. Germline V gene data show CDR1 as DFQATT and CDR2 as SNEGSKA (reference sequence). With V trimmed by 7 bases and J by 5 bases, 6 bases remained unmatched. This CDR3 contains 14 residues. The CDR3 DNA is TGCAGTGTCGTAGGACTAGCGGGAGAAGATACGCAGTATTTT. Translated, it gives CSVVGLAGEDTQYF.

This clonotype has ten or more counts. The chain recombines TRBV5-1 with TRBJ2-4, with a possible D match to TRBD1 (6 bases). Germline V CDR1 and CDR2: SGHRS, YFSETQ. V was clipped by 1 base and J by 0 bases, with 11 bases between them. The CDR3 has 16 residues. In nucleotides, the CDR3 is TGCGCCAGCAGCTTGTTGGGACAACGAGCCAAAAACATTCAGTACTTC. It is translated as CASSLLGQRAKNIQYF. Supplemented by reference TRBV5-1 and TRBJ2-4, the full variable domain reads KAGVTQTPRYLIKTRGQQVTLSCSPISGHRSVSWYQQTPGQGLQFLFEYFSETQRNKGNFPGRFSGRQFSNSRSEMNVSTLELGDSALYLCASSLLGQRAKNIQYFGAGTRLSVL.

V usage is TRBV5-1 and J usage is TRBJ2-7, with D possibly being TRBD2 (7 bases). Trimming left V 1 base short and J 6 bases short, with 11 bases between. Germline lookup yields CDR1 SGHRS and CDR2 YFSETQ. This CDR3 has 13 residues. The CDR3 DNA reads as TGCGCCAGCAGCTTGAGGGGGGGAAGCGAGCAGTACTTC. This codes for CASSLRGGSEQYF.

This clonotype appeared a few times. The V gene is TRBV5-1, the J gene TRBJ1-6; D not certain. CDR1 and CDR2 (germline): SGHRS, YFSETQ. The germline V and J ends were trimmed by 0 bases and 7 bases, with 8 bases remaining between them. The CDR3 sequence is 14 residues long. The CDR3 spells CASSLGAANSPLHF. CDR3 bases: TGCGCCAGCAGCTTGGGGGCAGCAAATTCACCCCTCCACTTT.

This chain connects TRBV29-1 to TRBJ2-3, with D possibly being TRBD2 (6 bases). This CDR3 has 14 residues. Germline-derived CDR1 and CDR2 are SQVTM and ANQGSEA. V lost 6 bases and J lost 2, with 15 bases in between. CDR3 residues: CSVQRTTYTDTQYF. The CDR3 DNA follows: TGCAGCGTGCAACGGACTACCTACACAGATACGCAGTATTTT.

The genes are TRBV20-1 and TRBJ2-3, with D uncertain. Germline V CDR1 and CDR2: DFQATT, SNEGSKA (reference sequence). CDR3 length: 12 residues. V dropped 0 bases and J dropped 4 bases, with 5 bases sitting between them. The CDR3 nucleotides read TGCAGTGCTAGAGATCGGGCAGATACGCAGTATTTT. This translates into CSARDRADTQYF.

This clonotype appeared a few times. The chain carries TRBV14 and TRBJ2-3; D gene ambiguous. Germline-derived CDR1 and CDR2 are SGHDN and FVKESK. The CDR3 consists of 17 residues. V lost 0 bases and J lost 1, with 14 bases in between. Here the CDR3 reads CASSQDFLLTRTDTQYF. CDR3 in DNA: TGTGCCAGCAGCCAAGATTTTCTTCTGACCCGCACAGATACGCAGTATTTT.

This clonotype has just a few counts. The rearrangement links TRBV4-1 to TRBJ2-7; possibly TRBD1 or TRBD2 for D (5 bases each). Trimming stripped 1 base from V and 5 bases from J, with 9 bases between. This CDR3 spans 13 amino acids. CDR1 is MGHRA, CDR2 YSYEKL, per germline. CDR3 amino acids: CASSQAWGNEQYF. The CDR3, as DNA: TGCGCCAGCAGCCAAGCTTGGGGGAACGAGCAGTACTTC.

This clonotype came up a few times. V gene TRBV4-2 combines with J gene TRBJ1-2, with D possibly being TRBD1 (6 bases). CDR1 and CDR2 (germline): LGHNA, YNFKEQ. V was cut by 5 bases and J by 0 bases, with 13 bases left in between. The CDR3 contains 15 residues. CDR3 DNA: TGTGCCAGCAGCAATGGACAGCCCGCTAACTATGGCTACACCTTC. Its translation: CASSNGQPANYGYTF.

V and J are TRBV29-1 and TRBJ2-3; D ambiguous. CDR1 is SQVTM and CDR2 is ANQGSEA in the germline V gene. Trimming shortened V by 5 bases and J by 1 base, and 13 bases separated the two germline ends. The CDR3 totals 14 residues. CDR3 bases: TGCAGCGTTCTTGAGCTAGGCCGCACAGATACGCAGTATTTT. This gives the protein CSVLELGRTDTQYF.

Ten or more counts support this clonotype. The CDR3 reads CASSQGTSGPAQVEQYF. In nucleotides, the CDR3 is TGTGCCAGCAGCCAAGGGACTAGCGGGCCCGCCCAGGTCGAGCAGTACTTC. The chain employs TRBV4-2 and TRBJ2-7; TRBD2 matches at 11 bases. This CDR3 region has 17 residues. V gave up 1 base and J gave up 6 bases; unmatched junction bases: 11. Germline V gives CDR1 LGHNA, CDR2 YNFKEQ.

This clonotype was counted a few times. The V and J genes are TRBV28 and TRBJ2-5; the D gene is possibly TRBD1 (5 bases). The CDR3 consists of 15 residues. CDR1 and CDR2 (germline): MDHEN, SYDVKM. Trimming cost V 3 bases and J 2 bases, with 13 bases left between them. DNA for the CDR3: TGTGCCAGCAGTTTTGACCCAACAGGACAAGAGACCCAGTACTTC. Protein: CASSFDPTGQETQYF.

This clonotype was seen a few times. The chain uses TRBV2 and TRBJ2-1, with 8 bases that match TRBD1. The CDR3 runs 13 residues. V shed 9 bases, J shed 0 bases, and the junction held 1 base outside the gene matches. The V gene's germline CDR1 is SNHLY and CDR2 FYNNEI. CDR3 protein: CARGTGSYNEQFF. CDR3 DNA sequence: TGTGCCAGGGGGACAGGCTCCTACAATGAGCAGTTCTTC. Using reference TRBV2 and TRBJ2-1 for the parts outside the CDR3, the full variable domain is EPEVTQTPSHQVTQMGQEVILRCVPISNHLYFYWYRQILGQKVEFLVSFYNNEISEKSEIFDDQFSVERPDGSNFTLKIRSTKLEDSAMYFCARGTGSYNEQFFGPGTRLTVL.

This clonotype was detected a few times. The V and J genes are TRBV15 and TRBJ2-1; 10 bases map to TRBD2. This CDR3 is built from 18 residues. Trimming cost V 3 bases and J 4 bases; bases outside gene matches: 12. Germline assignment: CDR1 LNHNV and CDR2 YYDKDF (reference sequence). In DNA form, the CDR3 reads TGTGCCACCAGCAGGAGAGCGGGGGGGACGTTTCGGTACAATGAGCAGTTCTTC. Translating gives CATSRRAGGTFRYNEQFF. Filled out from reference TRBV15 and TRBJ2-1, the complete variable domain reads DAMVIQNPRYQVTQFGKPVTLSCSQTLNHNVMYWYQQKSSQAPKLLFHYYDKDFNNEADTPDNFQSRRPNTSFCFLDIRSPGLGDTAMYLCATSRRAGGTFRYNEQFFGPGTRLTVL.

This sequence joins TRBV18 and TRBJ2-3; 12 bases agree with TRBD2. There are 17 residues in the CDR3. The V gene's germline CDR1 is KGHSH and CDR2 LQKENI. The J segment lost 1 base and the V segment lost 5 bases, leaving 7 bases of the junction unmatched. The DNA of the CDR3 is TGTGCCAGCTCAAGTCTAGCGGGAGGGCCAGGCACAGATACGCAGTATTTT. Translating it yields CASSSLAGGPGTDTQYF.

V gene TRBV7-6 combines with J gene TRBJ2-7; unclear D gene. Trimming shortened V by 5 bases and J by 0 bases, and 17 bases separated the two germline ends. The germline CDR1 and CDR2 sequences are SGHVS and FNYEAQ. There are 16 residues in the CDR3. This CDR3 is CASSGDPSSLSYEQYF. In DNA, the CDR3 is TGTGCCAGCAGCGGCGACCCCTCATCCCTCTCCTACGAGCAGTACTTC.

This clonotype showed up just a few times. The V call is TRBV4-1, the J call TRBJ2-6; perhaps TRBD2 as D (6 bases). The germline gives CDR1 MGHRA, CDR2 YSYEKL. Trimming pared 0 bases from V and 0 bases from J, leaving 9 bases between. CDR3 length: 17 residues. The CDR3 bases are TGCGCCAGCAGCCAAGATCCCGGGAGCTCTGGGGCCAACGTCCTGACTTTC. It translates to CASSQDPGSSGANVLTF.

J is TRBJ2-1 and V is TRBV2, with 8 bases matching TRBD2. In germline, CDR1 is SNHLY, CDR2 FYNNEI. This CDR3 is built from 14 residues. With 7 bases clipped from V and 6 bases from J, the junction kept 8 bases outside the gene matches. CDR3 in amino acids: CASNKREYRNEQFF. As DNA, the CDR3 is TGTGCCAGCAATAAGCGGGAGTACCGCAATGAGCAGTTCTTC. Complete variable domain (other parts from reference TRBV2 and TRBJ2-1): EPEVTQTPSHQVTQMGQEVILRCVPISNHLYFYWYRQILGQKVEFLVSFYNNEISEKSEIFDDQFSVERPDGSNFTLKIRSTKLEDSAMYFCASNKREYRNEQFFGPGTRLTVL.

The chain has TRBV20-1 and TRBJ2-1; D not resolved. CDR3 length: 17 amino acids. Germline CDR1 reads DFQATT; CDR2 reads SNEGSKA (reference sequence). The V end was cut by 0 bases, the J end by 0 bases, with 15 bases between. In nucleotides, the CDR3 is TGCAGTGCTAGAGATGAAGCCCGACGTGCCTCCTACAATGAGCAGTTCTTC. Its protein product is CSARDEARRASYNEQFF.